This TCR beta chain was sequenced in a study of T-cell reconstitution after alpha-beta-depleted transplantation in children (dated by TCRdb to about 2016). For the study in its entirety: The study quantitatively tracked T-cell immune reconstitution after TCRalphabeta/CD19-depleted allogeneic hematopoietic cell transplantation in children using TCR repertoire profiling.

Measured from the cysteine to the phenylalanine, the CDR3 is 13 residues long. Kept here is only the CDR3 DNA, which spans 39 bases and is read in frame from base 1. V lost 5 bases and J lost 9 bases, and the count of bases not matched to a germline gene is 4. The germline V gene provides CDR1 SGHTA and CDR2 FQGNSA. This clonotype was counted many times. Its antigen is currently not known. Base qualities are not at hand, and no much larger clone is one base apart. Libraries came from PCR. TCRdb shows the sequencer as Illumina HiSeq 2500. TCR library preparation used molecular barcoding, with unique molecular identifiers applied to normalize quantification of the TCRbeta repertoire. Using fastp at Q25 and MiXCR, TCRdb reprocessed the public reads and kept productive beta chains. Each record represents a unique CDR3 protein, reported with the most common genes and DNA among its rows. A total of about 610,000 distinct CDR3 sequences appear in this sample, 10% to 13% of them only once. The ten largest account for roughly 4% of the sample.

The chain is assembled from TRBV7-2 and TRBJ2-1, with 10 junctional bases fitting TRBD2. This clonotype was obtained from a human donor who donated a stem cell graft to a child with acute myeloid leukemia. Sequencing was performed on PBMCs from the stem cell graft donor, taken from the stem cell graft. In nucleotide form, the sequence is TGTGCCAGCAGCCAGACTAGCGGGCGTGAGCAGTTCTTC. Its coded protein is CASSQTSGREQFF.